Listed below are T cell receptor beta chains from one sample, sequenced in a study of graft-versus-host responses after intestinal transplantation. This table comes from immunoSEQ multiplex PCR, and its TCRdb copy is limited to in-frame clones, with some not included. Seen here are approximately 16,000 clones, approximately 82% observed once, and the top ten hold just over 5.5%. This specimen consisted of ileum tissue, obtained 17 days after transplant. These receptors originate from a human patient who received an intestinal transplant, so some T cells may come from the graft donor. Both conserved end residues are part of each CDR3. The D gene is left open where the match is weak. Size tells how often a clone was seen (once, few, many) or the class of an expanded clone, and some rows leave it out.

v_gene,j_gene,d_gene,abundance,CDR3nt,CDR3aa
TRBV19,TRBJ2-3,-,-,TGTGCCAGTAGTTCTAGCGCCTTGAGGCCAGATACGCAGTATTTT,CASSSSALRPDTQYF
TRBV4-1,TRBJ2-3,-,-,TGCGCCAGCAGCTCCCACGTGTCCAGTAGCACAGATACGCAGTATTTT,CASSSHVSSSTDTQYF
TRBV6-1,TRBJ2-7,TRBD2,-,TGTGCCAGCAGTCCTGGACTAGCGCGGGAGCAGTACTTC,CASSPGLAREQYF
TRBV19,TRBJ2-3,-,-,TGTGCCAGTAGTAAGGGACTTCTCACAGATACGCAGTATTTT,CASSKGLLTDTQYF
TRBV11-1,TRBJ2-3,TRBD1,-,TGTGCCAGCAGCTTAGTTGGGGGACAGCCCACAGATACGCAGTATTTT,CASSLVGGQPTDTQYF
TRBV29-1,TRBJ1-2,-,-,TGCAGCGTTGAAGACAGAAACTATGGCTACACCTTC,CSVEDRNYGYTF
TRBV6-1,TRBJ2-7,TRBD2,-,TGTGCCAGCAGTGAACGGGAGGGTGCGGGGCGCGGCGAGCAGTACTTC,CASSEREGAGRGEQYF
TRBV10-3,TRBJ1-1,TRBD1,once,TGTGCCATCAGTGCCACTGGACAGGCGAACACTGAAGCTTTCTTT,CAISATGQANTEAFF
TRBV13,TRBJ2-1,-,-,TGTGCCAGCAGCTTAGCGGGGGTACCCAATGAGCAGTTCTTC,CASSLAGVPNEQFF
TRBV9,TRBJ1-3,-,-,TGTGCCAGCAGCTCCCGGACTGGGTCTGGAAACACCATATATTTT,CASSSRTGSGNTIYF
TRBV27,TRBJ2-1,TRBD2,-,TGTGCCAGCGTGAATGCGGGGGTGTCCTACAATGAGCAGTTCTTC,CASVNAGVSYNEQFF
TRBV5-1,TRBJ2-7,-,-,TGCGCCAGCAGCGGGGGGTGGGGTGGCGGCGAGCAGTACTTC,CASSGGWGGGEQYF
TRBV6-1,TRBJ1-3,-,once,TGTGCCAGCTATCTCAGGGGATTCGGAAACACCATATATTTT,CASYLRGFGNTIYF
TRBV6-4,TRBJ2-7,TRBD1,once,TGTGCCAGCATAGGAACAGGGGGCGAGCAGTACTTC,CASIGTGGEQYF
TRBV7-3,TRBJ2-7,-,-,TGTGCCAGCAGCTTAAGTGGGGACGCCTACGAGCAGTACTTC,CASSLSGDAYEQYF
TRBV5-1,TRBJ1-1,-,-,TGCGCCAGCAGCTTGGTTGGGGGATCGGTGGCTGAAGCTTTCTTT,CASSLVGGSVAEAFF
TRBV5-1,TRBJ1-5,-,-,TGCGCCAGCAGCTTGGGGGGGACTTCCAATCAGCCCCAGCATTTT,CASSLGGTSNQPQHF
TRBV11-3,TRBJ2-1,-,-,TGTGCCAGCAGCTCCGGATTGAATGAGCAGTTCTTC,CASSSGLNEQFF
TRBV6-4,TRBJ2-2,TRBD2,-,TGTGCCAGCAGTGACTCGACTAGCGGGAGGGCGAACACCGGGGAGCTGTTTTTT,CASSDSTSGRANTGELFF
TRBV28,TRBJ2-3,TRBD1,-,TGTGCCAGCAGTACTGAGGACAGGGAAAAAGGGTCAGATACGCAGTATTTT,CASSTEDREKGSDTQYF
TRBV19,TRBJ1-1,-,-,TGTGCCAGTAGTATGGGGGCCCGCTACACTGAAGCTTTCTTT,CASSMGARYTEAFF
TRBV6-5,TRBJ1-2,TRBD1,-,TGTGCCAGCAGTGAGACAGGGATCTATGGCTACACCTTC,CASSETGIYGYTF
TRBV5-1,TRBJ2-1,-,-,TGCGCCAGCAGCTTGTGGTCGTGGTCCAATGAGCAGTTCTTC,CASSLWSWSNEQFF
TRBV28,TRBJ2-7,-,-,TGTGCCAGCACTTCTAGTCTTTACGAGCAGTACTTC,CASTSSLYEQYF
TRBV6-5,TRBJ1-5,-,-,TGTGCCAGCAGTTATGAGCGCGTCGGGCCCCAGCATTTT,CASSYERVGPQHF